Shown below are 5 T cell receptor beta chains from a single sample sequenced in a study of blood T cell repertoires in COVID-19. TCRdb keeps only in-frame clones here, not all; method: immunoSEQ multiplex PCR. The profile covers some 130,000 clones, with around 85% appearing a single time and over 15% taken by the ten largest. What was sequenced was peripheral blood. Source of these receptors: a woman in her fifties or sixties with acute or convalescent COVID-19.

The CDR3 is CASGPNTEAFF. As DNA, the CDR3 is TGTGCCAGCGGGCCAAACACTGAAGCTTTCTTT. The gene calls are TRBV6-5 and TRBJ1-1; no reliable D call. The CDR3 has 11 amino acids. V was cut by 8 bases and J by 2 bases, with 6 bases left in between. In germline, CDR1 is MNHEY, CDR2 SVGAGI.

The chain links TRBV19 to TRBJ2-7, with 9 bases matching TRBD1. V lost 3 bases to trimming and J lost 1 base; unmatched junction nucleotides: 13. The germline V gene has CDR1 LNHDA and CDR2 SQIVND (reference sequence). The CDR3 extends over 18 amino acids. For the CDR3, the DNA is TGTGCCAGTAGTATCGGAACAGGGGGCATTGGCCATTCCTACGAGCAGTACTTC. Translated, it gives CASSIGTGGIGHSYEQYF.

J is TRBJ2-2 and V is TRBV5-4, with D perhaps matching TRBD2 (7 bases). Trimming shortened V by 4 bases and J by 1 base, and 14 bases separated the two germline ends. From germline, CDR1 is SGHNT and CDR2 YYREEE (reference sequence). CDR3 length: 16 residues. CDR3: CASSPEGGWNTGELFF. The CDR3 DNA reads TGTGCCAGCAGCCCGGAGGGGGGGTGGAACACCGGGGAGCTGTTTTTT.

The chain employs TRBV19 and TRBJ1-1; the match to TRBD1 covers 9 bases. The CDR3 extends over 18 amino acids. The germline V gene encodes CDR1 LNHDA and CDR2 SQIVND (reference sequence). V shed 6 bases and J 3 bases; nucleotides not matched to a gene: 17. DNA of the CDR3: TGTGCCAGTAGCCCATCAGGGACAGGGTATTTTAAGGACACTGAAGCTTTCTTT. Amino acid sequence: CASSPSGTGYFKDTEAFF.

V gene TRBV3-1 (or the pseudogene TRBV3-2) combines with J gene TRBJ2-1, with 15 bases identical to TRBD2. There are 17 residues in the CDR3. Germline V lookup: CDR1 LGHDT, CDR2 YNNKEL (reference sequence). Trimming took 4 bases from V and 9 from J; bases not matched to a gene: 10. The CDR3 DNA reads TGTGCCAGCAGCCGGGGACTAGCGGGGGGCCGTGGCGGTGAGCAGTTCTTC. It translates to CASSRGLAGGRGGEQFF.